Presented here are 10 T cell receptor beta chains from one specimen sequenced in a study of technical replicates of blood from several donors. This table comes from immunoSEQ multiplex PCR, and its TCRdb copy is limited to in-frame clones, with some not included. The sample lists tens of thousands of clones; over 85% were seen once. The sequenced sample consisted of T cells isolated from PBMCs. The receptors were gathered from a human donor in good health.

This clone was seen a handful of times. The gene calls are TRBV19 and TRBJ1-4; TRBD1 matches 8 bases. J was trimmed by 3 bases and V by 3 bases; bases with no gene match: 3. The CDR3 loop spans 15 amino acids. Germline-derived CDR1 and CDR2 are LNHDA and SQIVND (reference sequence). In nucleotides, the CDR3 is TGTGCCAGTAGTATGGGGACAGGATCTAATGAAAAACTGTTTTTT. Encoded protein: CASSMGTGSNEKLFF.

The chain joins TRBV5-1 to TRBJ2-1, with D possibly TRBD2 on 6 matching bases. The V and J ends lost 2 bases and 3 bases respectively, with 12 bases between them. CDR1 SGHRS and CDR2 YFSETQ come from the germline V gene. The CDR3 consists of 15 residues. CDR3 protein: CASSLIAEIYNEQFF. The CDR3 DNA follows: TGCGCCAGCAGCTTAATAGCGGAAATCTACAATGAGCAGTTCTTC.

This chain joins TRBV6-1 and TRBJ2-2; 12 bases agree with TRBD2. Germline loops: CDR1 MNHNS, CDR2 SASEGT. Trimming cost V 3 bases and J 4 bases; bases outside gene matches: 0. This CDR3 contains 15 residues. The CDR3 nucleotides are TGTGCCAGCAGTGAGGGACTAGCGGGCACCGGGGAGCTGTTTTTT. As protein: CASSEGLAGTGELFF.

The gene calls are TRBV6-1 and TRBJ2-7, with TRBD2 identical over 7 bases. The CDR3 is made up of 12 amino acids. Trimming removed 7 bases from V and 3 bases from J; junction bases left unmatched: 3. CDR1 and CDR2 (germline): MNHNS, SASEGT. The CDR3 DNA is TGTGCCAGCAATCGCGGGGGCTACGAGCAGTACTTC. Its protein product is CASNRGGYEQYF.

The rearrangement joins TRBV5-1 to TRBJ2-7; D is unclear. Germline V gives CDR1 SGHRS, CDR2 YFSETQ. The CDR3 is 13 residues long. V was clipped by 3 bases and J by 4 bases, with 11 bases between them. CDR3 DNA sequence: TGCGCCAGCAGCTCCCGACTCGGATACGAGCAGTACTTC. Translating gives CASSSRLGYEQYF.

Comment on this clone: This specimen includes other DNA sequences encoding the same CDR3. The chain combines TRBV19 with TRBJ2-7; D is ambiguous. The CDR3 covers 14 residues. Trimming cost V 1 base and J 2 bases, with 9 bases left between them. Per the germline V gene, CDR1 is LNHDA and CDR2 is SQIVND (reference sequence). Here the CDR3 reads CASSIGRGPYEQYF. CDR3 DNA: TGTGCCAGTAGTATAGGAAGAGGCCCCTACGAGCAGTACTTC.

This chain connects TRBV28 to TRBJ1-5, with D maybe TRBD1 (6 bases). Trimming took off 5 bases at V and 5 bases at J, with 13 bases between the two ends. Germline-derived CDR1 and CDR2 are MDHEN and SYDVKM. The CDR3 is 14 residues long. CDR3 region: CASSPRTADQPQHF. As DNA, the CDR3 is TGTGCCAGCAGTCCAAGGACAGCCGATCAGCCCCAGCATTTT.

V usage is TRBV7-2 and J usage is TRBJ2-2, with 11 nucleotides matching TRBD2. Germline assignment: CDR1 SGHTA and CDR2 FQGNSA. After removal of 5 bases from V and 8 bases from J, the junction contained 10 bases not matched to a gene. The length of the CDR3 is 16 residues. CDR3 DNA sequence: TGTGCCAGCAGCCTACCGAGACTAGCGGGAAAGGGGGAGCTGTTTTTT. Its translation: CASSLPRLAGKGELFF.

The rearrangement links TRBV30 to TRBJ2-7; possibly TRBD1 for D (5 bases). Trimming took off 5 bases at V and 8 bases at J, with 25 bases between the two ends. There are 15 residues in the CDR3. Germline CDR1 and CDR2: GTSNPN and SVGIG (reference sequence). The CDR3 spells CAWDHAGASSIKQYF. The CDR3 nucleotides read TGTGCCTGGGACCATGCTGGGGCCTCGTCTATTAAGCAGTACTTC.

The rearrangement links TRBV28 to TRBJ2-7, with 7 bases fitting TRBD1. Germline V gene lookup returns CDR1 MDHEN and CDR2 SYDVKM. The CDR3 has 14 amino acids. Germline trimming cut 8 bases from V and 4 bases from J; bases unmatched to any gene: 11. The CDR3 DNA reads TGTGCCAGCGGCGGACAGGAGGTTAGGTACGAGCAGTACTTC. Translation gives CASGGQEVRYEQYF. Complete variable domain (other parts from reference TRBV28 and TRBJ2-7): DVKVTQSSRYLVKRTGEKVFLECVQDMDHENMFWYRQDPGLGLRLIYFSYDVKMKEKGDIPEGYSVSREKKERFSLILESASTNQTSMYLCASGGQEVRYEQYFGPGTRLTVT.